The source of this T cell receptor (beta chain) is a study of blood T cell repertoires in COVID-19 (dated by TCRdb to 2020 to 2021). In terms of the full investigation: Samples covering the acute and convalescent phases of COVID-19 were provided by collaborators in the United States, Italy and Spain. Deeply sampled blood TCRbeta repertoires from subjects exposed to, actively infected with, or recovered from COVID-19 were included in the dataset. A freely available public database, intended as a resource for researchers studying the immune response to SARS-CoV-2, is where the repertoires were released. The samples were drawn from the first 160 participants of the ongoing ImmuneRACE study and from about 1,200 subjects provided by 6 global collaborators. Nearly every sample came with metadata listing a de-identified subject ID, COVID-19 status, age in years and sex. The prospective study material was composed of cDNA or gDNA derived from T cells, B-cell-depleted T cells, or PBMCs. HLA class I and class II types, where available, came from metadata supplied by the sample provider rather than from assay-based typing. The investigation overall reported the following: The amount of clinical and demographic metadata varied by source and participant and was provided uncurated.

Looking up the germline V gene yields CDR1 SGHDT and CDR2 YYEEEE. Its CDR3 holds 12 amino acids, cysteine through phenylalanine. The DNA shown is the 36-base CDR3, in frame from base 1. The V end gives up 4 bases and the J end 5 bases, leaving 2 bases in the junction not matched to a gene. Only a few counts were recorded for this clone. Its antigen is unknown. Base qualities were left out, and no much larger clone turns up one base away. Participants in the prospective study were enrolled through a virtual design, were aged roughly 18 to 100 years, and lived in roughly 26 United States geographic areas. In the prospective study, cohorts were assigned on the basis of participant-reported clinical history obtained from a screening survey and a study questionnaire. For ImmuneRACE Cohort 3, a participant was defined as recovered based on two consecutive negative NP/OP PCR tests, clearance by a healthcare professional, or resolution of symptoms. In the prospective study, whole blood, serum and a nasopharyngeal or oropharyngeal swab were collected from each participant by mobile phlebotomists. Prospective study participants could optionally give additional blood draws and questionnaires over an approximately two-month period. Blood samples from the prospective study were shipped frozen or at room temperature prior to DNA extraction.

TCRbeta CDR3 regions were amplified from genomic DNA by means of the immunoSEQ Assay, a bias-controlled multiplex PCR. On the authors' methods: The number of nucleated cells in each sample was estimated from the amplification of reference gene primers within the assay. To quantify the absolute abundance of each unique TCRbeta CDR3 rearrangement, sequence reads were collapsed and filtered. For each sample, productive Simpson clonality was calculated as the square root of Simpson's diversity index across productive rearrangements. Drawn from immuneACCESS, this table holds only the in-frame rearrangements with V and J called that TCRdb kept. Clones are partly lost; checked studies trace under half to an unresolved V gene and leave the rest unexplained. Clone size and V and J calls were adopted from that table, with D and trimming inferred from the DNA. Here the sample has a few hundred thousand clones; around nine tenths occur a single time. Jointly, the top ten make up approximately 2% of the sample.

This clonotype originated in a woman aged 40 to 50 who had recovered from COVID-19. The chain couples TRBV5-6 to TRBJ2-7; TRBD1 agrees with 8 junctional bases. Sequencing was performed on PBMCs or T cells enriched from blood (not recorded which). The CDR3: CASSRDRNEQYF. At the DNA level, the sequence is TGTGCCAGCAGCCGGGACAGGAACGAGCAGTACTTC.